These 14 T cell receptor beta chains came from one sample sequenced in a study of cytomegalovirus exposure and HLA in healthy donors. Researchers ran the PCR with 60 Vbeta and 13 Jbeta primers. Only in-frame clones appear in the TCRdb table, and some are missing; sequencing was by immunoSEQ multiplex PCR. The sample lists around 200,000 clones, roughly 79% occurring once. Input material: PBMCs. Receptor source: a male donor in good health and CMV-seronegative.

This chain links TRBV5-1 with TRBJ1-1, with unresolved D. There are 13 residues in the CDR3. Germline-derived CDR1 and CDR2 are SGHRS and YFSETQ. With 1 base removed from V and 3 bases from J, the gap between germline ends came to 7 bases. CDR3 nucleotides: TGCGCCAGCAGCTTGACAGCGGACACTGAAGCTTTCTTT. Encoded protein: CASSLTADTEAFF.

This chain joins TRBV7-2 and TRBJ1-3; 9 bases fit TRBD1. Germline values: CDR1 SGHTA, CDR2 FQGNSA. The CDR3 runs to 15 residues. V lost 5 bases, J lost 4 bases, and 6 bases stayed unmatched. The DNA of the CDR3 is TGTGCCAGCAGCGTACAGGGGGCGTCCGGAAACACCATATATTTT. Translating it yields CASSVQGASGNTIYF.

This chain uses TRBV7-2 with TRBJ2-7, with 8 bases matching TRBD2. CDR1 SGHTA and CDR2 FQGNSA come from the germline V gene. The J segment lost 3 bases and the V segment lost 4 bases, leaving 8 bases of the junction unmatched. CDR3 length equals 15 residues. The CDR3, as DNA: TGTGCCAGCAGCTACACTAGCGGACCAGACTACGAGCAGTACTTC. It translates to CASSYTSGPDYEQYF.

The chain employs TRBV7-2 and TRBJ2-7; weak D call: TRBD1 (6 bases). The CDR3 length is 15 residues. V lost 5 bases to trimming and J lost 1 base, with 15 bases between them. Germline assignment: CDR1 SGHTA and CDR2 FQGNSA. This CDR3 is CASSLGQPVSYEQYF. In nucleotides, the CDR3 is TGTGCCAGCAGCCTTGGACAGCCCGTATCCTACGAGCAGTACTTC.

The chain combines TRBV7-3 with TRBJ1-1; D unclear. Germline loops: CDR1 SGHTA, CDR2 FQGTGA. Trimming cost V 3 bases and J 1 base, with 9 bases left between them. The CDR3 is 14 amino acids. This CDR3 is CASSFEAWNTEAFF. Written as DNA, the CDR3 is TGTGCCAGCAGCTTCGAGGCTTGGAACACTGAAGCTTTCTTT.

The rearrangement uses TRBV14 and TRBJ1-3, with 11 bases lining up with TRBD1. The junction had 4 bases not matched to a gene; V was cut back by 5 bases and J by 4 bases. This CDR3 is 15 amino acids long. Germline-derived CDR1 and CDR2 are SGHDN and FVKESK. CDR3 sequence reads: CASSSDRGLGNTIYF. The DNA for the CDR3 is TGTGCCAGCAGCTCGGACAGGGGGCTAGGAAACACCATATATTTT.

The rearrangement links TRBV5-6 to TRBJ1-5, with 9 bases aligning to TRBD1. Per the germline V gene, CDR1 is SGHDT and CDR2 is YYEEEE. CDR3 length equals 19 residues. The trim removed 1 base at V and 0 bases at J, leaving 11 bases unmatched. This CDR3 is CASSLSHRGQEYSNQPQHF. For the CDR3, the DNA is TGTGCCAGCAGCTTGTCTCACAGGGGGCAAGAATATAGCAATCAGCCCCAGCATTTT.

The chain combines TRBV28 with TRBJ2-5; D unclear. The CDR3 is 13 amino acids. V was shortened by 2 bases and J by 0 bases, with 4 bases between the two germline ends. Germline assignment: CDR1 MDHEN and CDR2 SYDVKM. The CDR3 DNA reads TGTGCCAGCAGTTTAAACAACCAAGAGACCCAGTACTTC. Translation: CASSLNNQETQYF.

Comment on this clone: Other DNA sequences in the sample encode the same CDR3. V usage is TRBV27 and J usage is TRBJ2-7, with D possibly being TRBD1 (5 bases). Trimming took 5 bases from V and 2 from J, leaving 13 bases between them. Germline V gene lookup returns CDR1 MNHEY and CDR2 SMNVEV (reference sequence). The CDR3 sequence is 14 residues long. CDR3 sequence reads: CASSPSVGPYEQYF. The CDR3 DNA sequence: TGTGCCAGCAGTCCCTCGGTGGGGCCCTACGAGCAGTACTTC.

This chain links TRBV18 with TRBJ1-6, with a possible D match to TRBD1 (5 bases). Trimming removed 3 bases at V and 0 bases at J, with 9 bases between. CDR3 length: 16 residues. CDR1 KGHSH and CDR2 LQKENI come from the germline V gene. Written as DNA, the CDR3 is TGTGCCAGCTCACCGCAGGGAAGCTCCTATAATTCACCCCTCCACTTT. This translates into CASSPQGSSYNSPLHF.

The chain combines TRBV5-1 with TRBJ1-5, with 7 bases fitting TRBD1. The length of the CDR3 is 15 residues. V trimming: 4 bases; J trimming: 3 bases; junction bases outside the gene matches: 7. Per germline, CDR1 SGHRS and CDR2 YFSETQ. The CDR3 protein is CASSAGTANNQPQHF. The CDR3 bases are TGCGCCAGCAGCGCTGGGACAGCCAACAATCAGCCCCAGCATTTT.

The chain links TRBV7-5 to TRBJ2-2; the D call of TRBD2 is as the table states it, not checked on the DNA. TRBV7-5 is designated a pseudogene. The CDR3 is 17 amino acids. The chain's CDR3 is CVRSLEGLAVNTGELFF. The CDR3 region has the DNA TGTGTCAGAAGCTTAGAGGGACTAGCGGTCAACACCGGGGAGCTGTTTTTT.

The chain couples TRBV4-3 to TRBJ1-2; D unresolved. Germline V CDR1 and CDR2: LGHNA, YSLEER. The germline V and J ends were trimmed by 2 bases and 0 bases, with 10 bases remaining between them. This CDR3 comprises 15 residues. The CDR3 sequence: CASSQNRIANYGYTF. The CDR3 DNA follows: TGCGCCAGCAGCCAAAACAGAATAGCTAACTATGGCTACACCTTC.

This clone has only a few counts. The chain links TRBV6-1 to TRBJ1-5, with D possibly TRBD1 on 5 matching bases. The CDR3 is made up of 15 amino acids. The V gene lost 0 bases and the J gene lost 3 bases, with 9 bases spanning the gap. The germline gives CDR1 MNHNS, CDR2 SASEGT. The CDR3 region is CASSEAGGYNQPQHF. The CDR3 DNA sequence: TGTGCCAGCAGTGAAGCGGGGGGGTACAATCAGCCCCAGCATTTT.